Presented here are 4 T cell receptor beta chains from one specimen sequenced in a study of cytomegalovirus exposure and HLA in healthy donors. Primers included in the PCR were 60 Vbeta and 13 Jbeta primers. Here immunoSEQ multiplex PCR was the method, and the copy in TCRdb shows in-frame clones only, minus some. The data show about 140,000 clones, with around 79% seen just once and over 1.3% held by the top ten. Input material: PBMCs. The receptors were gathered from a woman in her forties in good health and CMV-seronegative.

The chain employs TRBV6-1 and TRBJ2-5; 8 nucleotides align to TRBD2. The CDR3 length is 13 residues. V shed 10 bases and J 4 bases; nucleotides not matched to a gene: 8. Germline-derived CDR1 and CDR2 are MNHNS and SASEGT. The CDR3: CANRGGTGETQYF. The CDR3, as DNA: TGTGCCAACCGGGGGGGTACGGGAGAGACCCAGTACTTC.

V is TRBV4-2 and J is TRBJ1-2; TRBD1 might be the D (6 bases). CDR3 length equals 15 residues. Per the germline V gene, CDR1 is LGHNA and CDR2 is YNFKEQ. With 0 bases removed from V and 4 bases from J, the gap between germline ends came to 12 bases. The CDR3 sequence: CASSQDQIQGYGYTF. The CDR3, as DNA: TGTGCCAGCAGCCAAGATCAAATACAGGGCTATGGCTACACCTTC.

The chain uses TRBV6-5 and TRBJ1-1; 9 bases align to TRBD1. Germline trimming cut 5 bases from V and 3 bases from J; bases unmatched to any gene: 7. Per germline, CDR1 MNHEY and CDR2 SVGAGI. The CDR3 is made up of 15 amino acids. CDR3 DNA sequence: TGTGCCAGCAGTGCGACAGGGGGATTATACACTGAAGCTTTCTTT. This gives the protein CASSATGGLYTEAFF.

The gene calls are TRBV28 and TRBJ1-2, with D unclear. The CDR3 spans 15 residues. V lost 5 bases to trimming and J lost 1 base, with 14 bases between them. From germline, CDR1 is MDHEN and CDR2 SYDVKM. The CDR3 loop is CASSPPPRNNYGYTF. CDR3 DNA sequence: TGTGCCAGCAGTCCACCCCCGAGGAATAACTATGGCTACACCTTC.